These T cell receptor beta chains were read from a single sample in a study of blood T cell repertoires in COVID-19. Assay used: immunoSEQ multiplex PCR; TCRdb lists only in-frame clones, some missing. Of 150,000 to 200,000 clones in the sample, roughly 83% were seen once. Material: PBMCs or T cells enriched from blood (not recorded which). These receptors originate from a woman aged 55-75 years who had recovered from COVID-19. Both conserved end residues are part of each CDR3. A D gene is named only where the DNA matches it firmly. A clone size is listed for some rows: how often the clone was seen (once, few, many), or a class if it is expanded.

size: -; D: TRBD2; J: TRBJ2-1; V: TRBV30; CDR3: CAWGGLANEQFF; DNA: TGTGCCTGGGGTGGACTAGCGAATGAGCAGTTCTTC
size: -; D: TRBD2; J: TRBJ2-3; V: TRBV27; CDR3: CASSPGRVRGTDTQYF; DNA: TGTGCCAGCAGTCCCGGGAGGGTTAGGGGCACAGATACGCAGTATTTT
size: -; D: TRBD1; J: TRBJ1-2; V: TRBV6-6; CDR3: CASSTGTGSPNTF; DNA: TGTGCCAGCAGTACTGGGACAGGGTCTCCGAACACCTTC
size: -; D: TRBD2; J: TRBJ2-5; V: TRBV7-7; CDR3: CASSLGWRGDETQYF; DNA: TGTGCTAGCAGCTTAGGTTGGCGGGGGGATGAGACCCAGTACTTC
size: -; D: -; J: TRBJ1-1; V: TRBV5-1; CDR3: CASSYDSLNTEAFF; DNA: TGCGCCAGCAGCTACGACAGCCTAAACACTGAAGCTTTCTTT
size: -; D: TRBD2; J: TRBJ2-2; V: TRBV2; CDR3: CASIGAGEELFF; DNA: TGTGCCAGCATCGGCGCGGGAGAGGAGCTGTTTTTT
size: -; D: -; J: TRBJ2-1; V: TRBV7-9; CDR3: CASSLMGRVNEQFF; DNA: TGTGCCAGCAGCTTAATGGGGCGTGTCAATGAGCAGTTCTTC
size: -; D: TRBD2; J: TRBJ2-5; V: TRBV9; CDR3: CASSPPSGSFETQYF; DNA: TGTGCCAGCAGCCCTCCTAGCGGGAGTTTCGAGACCCAGTACTTC
size: few; D: TRBD2; J: TRBJ2-7; V: TRBV28; CDR3: CASSSARAGDTYEQYF; DNA: TGTGCCAGCAGTAGCGCTCGGGCGGGAGATACCTACGAGCAGTACTTC
size: -; D: TRBD2; J: TRBJ2-5; V: TRBV7-2; CDR3: CASRTSGGAETQYF; DNA: TGTGCCAGCCGGACTAGCGGGGGGGCAGAGACCCAGTACTTC
size: -; D: TRBD1; J: TRBJ2-5; V: TRBV7-9; CDR3: CASSRTGQETQYF; DNA: TGTGCCAGCAGCCGGACAGGTCAAGAGACCCAGTACTTC
size: -; D: TRBD2; J: TRBJ2-1; V: TRBV9; CDR3: CASSLMGGMDNEQFF; DNA: TGTGCCAGCAGCCTCATGGGGGGGATGGACAATGAGCAGTTCTTC
size: -; D: -; J: TRBJ1-5; V: TRBV24-1; CDR3: CATSPRGGDQPQHF; DNA: TGTGCCACCAGCCCGCGGGGCGGGGATCAGCCCCAGCATTTT
size: once; D: -; J: TRBJ1-3; V: TRBV27; CDR3: CASSADTSSGNTIYF; DNA: TGTGCCAGCAGTGCGGACACAAGCTCTGGAAACACCATATATTTT
size: -; D: -; J: TRBJ1-1; V: TRBV28; CDR3: CASSSYPAEAFF; DNA: TGTGCCAGCAGTTCATATCCGGCTGAAGCTTTCTTT
size: -; D: -; J: TRBJ1-4; V: TRBV2; CDR3: CASSPEAERLFF; DNA: TGTGCCAGCAGTCCCGAGGCAGAAAGACTGTTTTTT
size: -; D: TRBD1; J: TRBJ1-4; V: TRBV18; CDR3: CASSPDRQNEKLFF; DNA: TGTGCCAGCTCACCGGACAGGCAAAATGAAAAACTGTTTTTT
size: few; D: TRBD2; J: TRBJ2-3; V: TRBV15; CDR3: CATRRGEALDTQYF; DNA: TGTGCCACCAGACGGGGGGAGGCTTTAGATACGCAGTATTTT
size: -; D: -; J: TRBJ2-5; V: TRBV5-8; CDR3: CASTRGELEETQYF; DNA: TGTGCCAGCACCAGGGGGGAGTTGGAGGAGACCCAGTACTTC
size: -; D: TRBD1; J: TRBJ1-2; V: TRBV2; CDR3: CASSVLGTVGGGYTF; DNA: TGTGCCAGCAGTGTTCTAGGGACAGTCGGGGGCGGCTACACCTTC
size: -; D: -; J: TRBJ1-1; V: TRBV2; CDR3: CASSEASMVFGTEAFF; DNA: TGTGCCAGCAGTGAGGCTAGCATGGTCTTTGGCACTGAAGCTTTCTTT
size: -; D: -; J: TRBJ1-2; V: TRBV27; CDR3: CASSLYGPFEGYTF; DNA: TGTGCCAGCAGTTTATATGGGCCCTTCGAAGGCTACACCTTC
size: -; D: TRBD2; J: TRBJ2-2; V: TRBV30; CDR3: CAWSGGRVITGELFF; DNA: TGTGCCTGGAGTGGGGGGAGGGTGATCACCGGGGAGCTGTTTTTT
size: -; D: -; J: TRBJ2-5; V: TRBV3-1/TRBV3-2; CDR3: CASSQWAIQETQYF; DNA: TGTGCCAGCAGCCAATGGGCAATCCAAGAGACCCAGTACTTC
size: few; D: -; J: TRBJ2-2; V: TRBV18; CDR3: CASSPRGVNTGELFF; DNA: TGTGCCAGCTCACCACGCGGAGTGAACACCGGGGAGCTGTTTTTT
size: -; D: -; J: TRBJ2-5; V: TRBV18; CDR3: CASSADRQETQYF; DNA: TGTGCCAGCTCAGCCGACAGACAAGAGACCCAGTACTTC
size: -; D: -; J: TRBJ2-1; V: TRBV9; CDR3: CASSEWGGGASYNEQFF; DNA: TGTGCCAGCAGCGAATGGGGAGGGGGGGCCTCCTACAATGAGCAGTTCTTC
size: -; D: -; J: TRBJ2-7; V: TRBV28; CDR3: CASSLSGGISYEQYF; DNA: TGTGCCAGCAGTTTATCTGGGGGCATCTCCTACGAGCAGTACTTC
size: -; D: -; J: TRBJ2-3; V: TRBV7-8; CDR3: CASSLGPRGGGSQYF; DNA: TGTGCCAGCAGCTTAGGACCCCGTGGAGGAGGGTCGCAGTATTTT
size: -; D: -; J: TRBJ2-3; V: TRBV18; CDR3: CASSRRGESTDTQYF; DNA: TGTGCCAGCTCTCGCAGGGGCGAGTCGACAGATACGCAGTATTTT
size: once; D: -; J: TRBJ1-2; V: TRBV9; CDR3: CASSPDRANYGYTF; DNA: TGTGCCAGCAGCCCTGACAGAGCTAACTATGGCTACACCTTC
size: -; D: TRBD2; J: TRBJ2-3; V: TRBV9; CDR3: CASSASIAGGADTQYF; DNA: TGTGCCAGCAGCGCCTCTATCGCGGGAGGAGCAGATACGCAGTATTTT
size: -; D: TRBD2; J: TRBJ2-1; V: TRBV12-3/TRBV12-4; CDR3: CASGTSGSNEQFF; DNA: TGTGCCAGCGGGACTAGCGGGAGCAATGAGCAGTTCTTC
size: -; D: -; J: TRBJ2-1; V: TRBV2; CDR3: CASSRTPRVAGQFF; DNA: TGTGCCAGCAGTCGAACCCCCCGTGTGGCAGGCCAGTTCTTC
size: once; D: TRBD1; J: TRBJ2-1; V: TRBV6-5; CDR3: CASRLRQGAFNEQFF; DNA: TGTGCCAGCAGGCTCCGACAGGGGGCCTTCAATGAGCAGTTCTTC
size: few; D: -; J: TRBJ1-5; V: TRBV28; CDR3: CATYSHGGNQPQHF; DNA: TGTGCCACCTACTCCCATGGAGGCAATCAGCCCCAGCATTTT
size: -; D: -; J: TRBJ1-5; V: TRBV28; CDR3: CASSDIRAQPQHF; DNA: TGTGCCAGCAGTGACATCAGGGCTCAGCCCCAGCATTTT
size: -; D: TRBD1; J: TRBJ2-1; V: TRBV7-3; CDR3: CASSLFPTTGGGQFF; DNA: TGTGCCAGCAGCTTATTCCCGACAACAGGGGGCGGTCAGTTCTTC
size: -; D: -; J: TRBJ2-1; V: TRBV3-1/TRBV3-2; CDR3: CASSQEGRNEQFF; DNA: TGTGCCAGCAGCCAAGAGGGGCGCAATGAGCAGTTCTTC
size: -; D: -; J: TRBJ1-1; V: TRBV5-1; CDR3: CASSLHPENTEAFF; DNA: TGCGCCAGCAGCTTACATCCTGAGAACACTGAAGCTTTCTTT
size: once; D: -; J: TRBJ2-2; V: TRBV9; CDR3: CASSVVGGNTGELFF; DNA: TGTGCCAGCAGCGTAGTAGGAGGGAACACCGGGGAGCTGTTTTTT
size: -; D: TRBD1; J: TRBJ2-2; V: TRBV5-1; CDR3: CASSGTVKANTGELFF; DNA: TGCGCCAGCAGCGGGACAGTGAAAGCGAACACCGGGGAGCTGTTTTTT
size: -; D: TRBD2; J: TRBJ2-2; V: TRBV28; CDR3: CASSRLAGETGELFF; DNA: TGTGCCAGCAGTAGACTAGCGGGAGAGACCGGGGAGCTGTTTTTT
size: many; D: -; J: TRBJ2-7; V: TRBV5-1; CDR3: CASSLGQGGNEQYF; DNA: TGCGCCAGCAGCTTGGGGCAGGGGGGCAACGAGCAGTACTTC
size: -; D: TRBD2; J: TRBJ2-2; V: TRBV6-1; CDR3: CASSELAGAVNTGELFF; DNA: TGTGCCAGCAGTGAACTAGCGGGAGCGGTGAACACCGGGGAGCTGTTTTTT
size: -; D: -; J: TRBJ2-5; V: TRBV10-3; CDR3: CAISSGETQYF; DNA: TGTGCCATCTCCAGCGGAGAGACCCAGTACTTC
size: -; D: -; J: TRBJ2-5; V: TRBV12-3/TRBV12-4; CDR3: CASSFYSSETQYF; DNA: TGTGCCAGCAGTTTTTACTCCTCGGAGACCCAGTACTTC